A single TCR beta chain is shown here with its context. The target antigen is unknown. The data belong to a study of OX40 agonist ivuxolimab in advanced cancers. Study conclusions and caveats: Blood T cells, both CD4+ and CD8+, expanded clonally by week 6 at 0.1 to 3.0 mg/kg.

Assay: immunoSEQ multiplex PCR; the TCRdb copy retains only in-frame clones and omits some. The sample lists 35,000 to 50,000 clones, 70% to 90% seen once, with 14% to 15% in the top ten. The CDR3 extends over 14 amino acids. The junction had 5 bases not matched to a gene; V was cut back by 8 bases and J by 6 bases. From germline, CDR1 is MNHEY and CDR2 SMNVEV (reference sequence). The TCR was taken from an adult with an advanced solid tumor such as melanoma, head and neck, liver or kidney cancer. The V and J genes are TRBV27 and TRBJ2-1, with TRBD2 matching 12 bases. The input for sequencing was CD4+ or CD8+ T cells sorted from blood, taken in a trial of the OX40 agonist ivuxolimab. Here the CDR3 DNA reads TGTGCCAGCCTAGGACTAGCGGGAACCAATGAGCAGTTCTTC. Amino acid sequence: CASLGLAGTNEQFF.